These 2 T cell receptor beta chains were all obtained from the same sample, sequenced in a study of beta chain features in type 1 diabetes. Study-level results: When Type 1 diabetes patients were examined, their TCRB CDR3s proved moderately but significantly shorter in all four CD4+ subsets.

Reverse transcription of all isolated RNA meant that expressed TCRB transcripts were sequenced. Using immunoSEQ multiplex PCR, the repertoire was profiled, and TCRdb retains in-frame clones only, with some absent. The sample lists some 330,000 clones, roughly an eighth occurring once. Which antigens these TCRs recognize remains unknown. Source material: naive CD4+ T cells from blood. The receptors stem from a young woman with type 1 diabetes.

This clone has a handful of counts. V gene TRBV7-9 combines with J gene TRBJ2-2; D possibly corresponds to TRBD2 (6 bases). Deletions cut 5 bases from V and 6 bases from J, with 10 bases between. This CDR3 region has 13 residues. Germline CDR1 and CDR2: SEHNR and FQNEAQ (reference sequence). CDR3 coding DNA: TGTGCCAGCAGCCCCCCTAGCGCCGGGGAGCTGTTTTTT. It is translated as CASSPPSAGELFF.

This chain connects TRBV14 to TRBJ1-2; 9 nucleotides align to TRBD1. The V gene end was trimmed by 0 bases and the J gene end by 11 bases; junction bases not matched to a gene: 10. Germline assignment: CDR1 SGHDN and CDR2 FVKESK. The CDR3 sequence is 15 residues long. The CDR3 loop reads CASSQDHRTGGRYTF. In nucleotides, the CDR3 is TGTGCCAGCAGCCAAGACCACCGTACAGGGGGCAGGTACACCTTC.